These T cell receptor beta chains were read from a single sample in a study of STAT5B mutations in CD4+ large granular lymphocyte leukemia. This table comes from immunoSEQ multiplex PCR, and its TCRdb copy is limited to in-frame clones, with some not included. The table lists around 33,000 clones, roughly 88% of them singletons, with 0.75% to 1% in the top ten. Sequenced sample: CD4+ T cells from blood buffy coats. These receptors all stem from a human donor in good health. Each CDR3 is given with its conserved first and last residue. D genes are given only for firm matches. Expanded clones are given a class, and other clones once, few, many or no size at all.

CASSPRLGPGNTIYF	TGCGCCAGCAGCCCCAGATTGGGACCTGGAAACACCATATATTTT	-	-	TRBV4-3	TRBJ1-3
CASSGTGHYGYTF	TGTGCCAGCAGTGGCACTGGACACTATGGCTACACCTTC	-	-	TRBV6-5	TRBJ1-2
CASSHVPAGKNEQCF	TGCGCCAGCAGCCATGTGCCCGCAGGGAAGAACGAGCAGTGCTTC	-	-	TRBV5-1	TRBJ2-7
CASSLGTGEAKLDTDTQYF	TGTGCCAGTAGCCTCGGGACAGGGGAAGCCAAATTGGACACAGATACGCAGTATTTT	TRBD1	once	TRBV19	TRBJ2-3
CASSRAIISNQPQHF	TGTGCCAGCTCACGAGCGATTATTAGCAATCAGCCCCAGCATTTT	-	-	TRBV18	TRBJ1-5
CASSEGRGDGYTF	TGTGCCAGCTCAGAAGGCAGAGGCGATGGCTACACCTTC	-	-	TRBV25-1	TRBJ1-2
CASSPMGQLDNGYTF	TGTGCCAGCTCGCCTATGGGACAGCTTGATAATGGCTACACCTTC	TRBD1	-	TRBV18	TRBJ1-2
CASSWTLQGAWETQYF	TGCGCCAGCAGCTGGACCCTCCAGGGCGCCTGGGAGACCCAGTACTTC	-	-	TRBV5-1	TRBJ2-5
CASSFGGMDYGYTF	TGTGCCAGCAGCTTCGGGGGTATGGACTATGGCTACACCTTC	-	few	TRBV14	TRBJ1-2
CASSQDSGLTGSTYEQYF	TGCGCCAGCAGCCAAGATTCCGGCCTAACGGGGTCTACTTACGAGCAGTACTTC	-	-	TRBV4-3	TRBJ2-7
CASSPDRTGGLLNTGELFF	TGTGCCAGCAGCCCAGACCGGACAGGGGGCTTGTTAAACACCGGGGAGCTGTTTTTT	TRBD1	-	TRBV11-2	TRBJ2-2
CASNPIGQGAVHGYTF	TGTGCCAGCAACCCCATAGGGCAGGGGGCTGTTCATGGCTACACCTTC	TRBD1	-	TRBV7-9	TRBJ1-2
CASSPRVGGRGLFYEQYF	TGTGCCAGCTCACCACGAGTAGGCGGCAGGGGTTTATTTTACGAGCAGTACTTC	-	-	TRBV18	TRBJ2-7
CASSQFLAQYF	TGTGCCAGCAGCCAATTCCTAGCGCAGTATTTT	-	-	TRBV6-6	TRBJ2-3
CASSDAGTGGSYGYTF	TGTGCCAGCAGTGACGCCGGGACAGGGGGTTCCTATGGCTACACCTTC	TRBD1	-	TRBV6-4	TRBJ1-2
CASSLALRTSGSYEQYF	TGTGCCAGCAGTTTGGCCCTTAGGACTAGCGGCTCCTACGAGCAGTACTTC	TRBD2	once	TRBV27	TRBJ2-7
CASSLIAGGIEQYF	TGTGCCAGCAGCTTGATAGCGGGGGGGATAGAGCAGTACTTC	TRBD2	-	TRBV5-6	TRBJ2-7
CASSPIRKDTQYF	TGCGCCAGCAGCCCAATTCGCAAAGATACGCAGTATTTT	-	once	TRBV5-1	TRBJ2-3
CASSPGHSLPGRNTEAFF	TGTGCCAGCAGCCCTGGACACAGTCTTCCAGGTCGCAACACTGAAGCTTTCTTT	-	once	TRBV9	TRBJ1-1
CASRRNTEAFF	TGTGCCAGCCGTAGGAACACTGAAGCTTTCTTT	-	-	TRBV6-5	TRBJ1-1
CAISESTVGYTF	TGTGCCATCAGTGAGTCCACAGTTGGCTACACCTTC	-	-	TRBV10-3	TRBJ1-2
CASSLEGSRNSPLHF	TGTGCCAGCAGCTTAGAGGGCTCGAGGAATTCACCCCTCCACTTT	-	-	TRBV7-8	TRBJ1-6
CSVEDPRTVYGYTF	TGCAGCGTTGAAGACCCCCGGACAGTCTATGGCTACACCTTC	-	few	TRBV29-1	TRBJ1-2
CAWSTGQTNTIYF	TGTGCCTGGAGTACCGGCCAGACGAACACCATATATTTT	-	-	TRBV30	TRBJ1-3
CASSQTRGVGEQFF	TGCGCCAGCAGCCAGACTAGAGGGGTTGGGGAGCAGTTCTTC	-	-	TRBV5-1	TRBJ2-1